These 30 T cell receptor beta chains were sequenced from one sample in a study of shared clonotypes between healthy human individuals. Method: immunoSEQ multiplex PCR; TCRdb's copy keeps in-frame clones and lacks some. Of approximately 1,500,000 clones detected, more than 95% appear once; the ten largest clones hold roughly 1.2%. Sequencing was done on a sample of naive CD4+ T cells sorted from blood. The subset here: CD45RA+ positively selected. Receptors originate from a young man in good health.

The chain uses TRBV2 and TRBJ1-2; 9 nucleotides line up with TRBD1. The germline V gene has CDR1 SNHLY and CDR2 FYNNEI. V trimming: 0 bases; J trimming: 8 bases; junction bases outside the gene matches: 7. The CDR3 totals 15 residues. The CDR3 here is CASSEALRQGGGYTF. CDR3 sequence (DNA): TGTGCCAGCAGTGAAGCGCTTCGACAGGGGGGCGGCTACACCTTC.

The rearrangement joins TRBV27 to TRBJ2-1; 10 bases map to TRBD2. The CDR3 runs to 15 residues. The J segment lost 6 bases and the V segment lost 3 bases, leaving 5 bases of the junction unmatched. CDR1 and CDR2 from the germline V gene are MNHEY and SMNVEV (reference sequence). The CDR3 protein is CASSLRGLAFNEQFF. The CDR3 coding sequence is TGTGCCAGCAGTTTGAGGGGACTAGCGTTCAATGAGCAGTTCTTC.

V usage is TRBV29-1 and J usage is TRBJ2-3; D gene uncertain. Germline lookup yields CDR1 SQVTM and CDR2 ANQGSEA. Trimming removed 6 bases at V and 5 bases at J, with 9 bases between. The length of the CDR3 is 11 residues. Written as DNA, the CDR3 is TGCAGCGTAACCCAGTTAGATACGCAGTATTTT. Encoded protein: CSVTQLDTQYF.

The chain employs TRBV5-4 and TRBJ1-4; TRBD1 is a possible D gene (5 bases). The CDR3 totals 14 residues. Germline CDR1 and CDR2: SGHNT and YYREEE (reference sequence). Deletions cut 4 bases from V and 3 bases from J, with 10 bases between. This CDR3 reads CASSRDGPNEKLFF. The CDR3 DNA reads as TGTGCCAGCAGCCGGGACGGCCCTAATGAAAAACTGTTTTTT.

CDR3 DNA: TGCGCCAGCAGCCCCGGGCCCCGGACGGGAACAGATACGCAGTATTTT. Translation: CASSPGPRTGTDTQYF. The rearrangement uses TRBV5-1 and TRBJ2-3, with a weak D call TRBD2 (5 bases). Germline assignment: CDR1 SGHRS and CDR2 YFSETQ. The V end was cut by 4 bases, the J end by 3 bases, with 18 bases between. This CDR3 region has 16 residues.

As for this clone: The identical CDR3 is also encoded by other nucleotide sequences in the sample. The V call is TRBV5-1, the J call TRBJ2-1; D tentatively fits TRBD1 or TRBD2 (5 bases each). The V gene's germline CDR1 is SGHRS and CDR2 YFSETQ. The CDR3 runs to 15 residues. The V end lost 1 base, the J end lost 0 bases, and 8 bases lay between the germline ends. CDR3 sequence: CASSLSGTSYNEQFF. CDR3 sequence (DNA): TGCGCCAGCAGCTTGTCGGGGACCTCCTACAATGAGCAGTTCTTC.

This sequence joins TRBV9 and TRBJ2-5; either TRBD1 or TRBD2 may supply D (5 bases each). Germline CDR1 is SGDLS and CDR2 is YYNGEE. CDR3 length: 16 residues. V was pared by 0 bases and J by 5 bases, with 17 bases between. CDR3 region: CASSVARGLPRETQYF. The DNA of the CDR3 is TGTGCCAGCAGCGTAGCTCGGGGCCTCCCAAGGGAGACCCAGTACTTC.

This sequence joins TRBV7-2 and TRBJ1-1; a weak D match, TRBD1 (6 bases). Germline V gene data show CDR1 as SGHTA and CDR2 as FQGNSA. The CDR3 has 17 residues. V shed 5 bases and J shed 6 bases, with 25 bases lying between them. CDR3 sequence: CASSPRHRAGFGAEAFF. DNA for the CDR3: TGTGCCAGCAGCCCCCGACACAGGGCTGGATTTGGAGCTGAAGCTTTCTTT.

CDR3: CASSQDPRDSSYEQYF. DNA of the CDR3: TGCGCCAGCAGCCAAGATCCGAGGGATTCTTCCTACGAGCAGTACTTC. This rearrangement joins TRBV4-3 to TRBJ2-7; perhaps TRBD2 as D (5 bases). CDR3 length: 16 amino acids. V was shortened by 0 bases and J by 1 base, with 13 bases between the two germline ends. From germline, CDR1 is LGHNA and CDR2 YSLEER.

A single count supports this clone. The chain carries TRBV29-1 and TRBJ2-4; 8 bases line up with TRBD2. Germline loops: CDR1 SQVTM, CDR2 ANQGSEA. J gave up 3 bases and V 3 bases, and 7 bases lay outside the gene matches. This CDR3 is built from 15 residues. The CDR3 DNA follows: TGCAGCGTTGATGGGACTAGGGCAGGCAAAAACATTCAGTACTTC. This codes for CSVDGTRAGKNIQYF.

This chain links TRBV14 with TRBJ2-5, with D unresolved. Germline CDR1 is SGHDN and CDR2 is FVKESK. V gave up 1 base and J gave up 3 bases, with 3 bases separating them. The CDR3 totals 12 residues. The CDR3 bases are TGTGCCAGCAGCCAAGGGAAAGAGACCCAGTACTTC. This translates into CASSQGKETQYF.

The chain employs TRBV19 and TRBJ2-7; 10 bases are a match to TRBD1. CDR1 is LNHDA and CDR2 is SQIVND in the germline V gene (reference sequence). After removal of 7 bases from V and 5 bases from J, the junction contained 2 bases not matched to a gene. CDR3 length: 12 residues. The CDR3 DNA reads as TGTGCCAGTACCGACAGGGGGCACGAGCAGTACTTC. Residues: CASTDRGHEQYF. The whole variable domain, filled in from reference TRBV19 and TRBJ2-7, reads DGGITQSPKYLFRKEGQNVTLSCEQNLNHDAMYWYRQDPGQGLRLIYYSQIVNDFQKGDIAEGYSVSREKKESFPLTVTSAQKNPTAFYLCASTDRGHEQYFGPGTRLTVT.

The V call is TRBV6-1, the J call TRBJ2-3; 9 nucleotides agree with TRBD2. The germline V gene encodes CDR1 MNHNS and CDR2 SASEGT. The CDR3 sequence is 19 residues long. Trimming cost V 2 bases and J 0 bases; bases outside gene matches: 12. In DNA form, the CDR3 reads TGTGCCAGCAGTGAATTAGCGGGAGCGTTTCTTCCTAGCACAGATACGCAGTATTTT. Translation: CASSELAGAFLPSTDTQYF.

V is TRBV7-6 and J is TRBJ2-7; TRBD1 is a possible D gene (6 bases). Germline V gene lookup returns CDR1 SGHVS and CDR2 FNYEAQ. Trimming stripped 5 bases from V and 5 bases from J, with 19 bases between. This CDR3 has 15 residues. CDR3 in amino acids: CASSPRGGREDEQYF. DNA of the CDR3: TGTGCCAGCAGCCCCCGAGGGGGTAGAGAGGACGAGCAGTACTTC.

CDR3 DNA sequence: TGTGCCAGTAGTGGGCAAATCAATCAGCCCCAGCATTTT. It codes for CASSGQINQPQHF. This chain joins TRBV19 and TRBJ1-5, with D unclear. Germline V CDR1 and CDR2: LNHDA, SQIVND (reference sequence). The V gene lost 5 bases and the J gene lost 3 bases, with 8 bases spanning the gap. CDR3 length: 13 residues.

Only one count was recorded for this clone. The V call is TRBV30, the J call TRBJ1-1; no definite D call. The germline V and J ends were trimmed by 3 bases and 0 bases, with 14 bases remaining between them. The CDR3 is 15 residues long. The germline V gene encodes CDR1 GTSNPN and CDR2 SVGIG (reference sequence). In nucleotides, the CDR3 is TGTGCCTGGAGGGCAGCCCCTCTCTTGAACACTGAAGCTTTCTTT. Translating it yields CAWRAAPLLNTEAFF.

Details on this clone: In the same sample, other DNA sequences code for this CDR3. J is TRBJ2-7 and V is TRBV7-2; 7 nucleotides line up with TRBD1. The CDR3 covers 15 residues. Germline trimming cut 1 base from V and 0 bases from J; bases unmatched to any gene: 3. CDR1 SGHTA and CDR2 FQGNSA come from the germline V gene. The CDR3 sequence: CASSLEAGGSYEQYF. The CDR3 nucleotides are TGTGCCAGCAGCTTAGAAGCAGGGGGCTCCTACGAGCAGTACTTC. The full variable domain, with the rest looked up from reference TRBV7-2 and TRBJ2-7, is GAGVSQSPSNKVTEKGKDVELRCDPISGHTALYWYRQSLGQGLEFLIYFQGNSAPDKSGLPSDRFSAERTGGSVSTLTIQRTQQEDSAVYLCASSLEAGGSYEQYFGPGTRLTVT.

This clone was recorded once. The chain is built from TRBV5-1 and TRBJ2-6, with 10 bases that match TRBD2. The CDR3 has 19 residues. After removal of 4 bases from V and 2 bases from J, the junction contained 12 bases not matched to a gene. Per the germline V gene, CDR1 is SGHRS and CDR2 is YFSETQ. The CDR3 region is CASSPTLAGDGPGANVLTF. CDR3 bases: TGCGCCAGCAGCCCGACTCTAGCGGGAGACGGCCCTGGGGCCAACGTCCTGACTTTC.

The chain recombines TRBV18 with TRBJ1-2, with unresolved D. CDR1 is KGHSH, CDR2 LQKENI, per germline. Trimming shortened V by 2 bases and J by 5 bases, and 15 bases separated the two germline ends. The CDR3 totals 15 residues. CDR3: CASSPNGELGYGYTF. Written as DNA, the CDR3 is TGTGCCAGCTCACCAAACGGGGAACTAGGGTATGGCTACACCTTC.

The genes are TRBV5-4 and TRBJ2-7; TRBD2 matches at 7 bases. The J segment lost 5 bases and the V segment lost 4 bases, leaving 9 bases of the junction unmatched. The CDR3 length is 14 residues. CDR1 and CDR2 from the germline V gene are SGHNT and YYREEE (reference sequence). The CDR3 bases are TGTGCCAGCAGCACGGGACGGGGGGACCACGAGCAGTACTTC. Protein sequence: CASSTGRGDHEQYF.

This sequence joins TRBV2 and TRBJ1-4, with D perhaps matching TRBD1 (6 bases). This CDR3 has 14 amino acids. In germline, CDR1 is SNHLY, CDR2 FYNNEI. Trimming shortened V by 4 bases and J by 8 bases, and 14 bases separated the two germline ends. CDR3 DNA: TGTGCCAGCAGTGTCCAGGGGAGAGAGGAAAAACTGTTTTTT. Translating it yields CASSVQGREEKLFF. The full variable domain, completed using reference TRBV2 and TRBJ1-4, is EPEVTQTPSHQVTQMGQEVILRCVPISNHLYFYWYRQILGQKVEFLVSFYNNEISEKSEIFDDQFSVERPDGSNFTLKIRSTKLEDSAMYFCASSVQGREEKLFFGSGTQLSVL.

The chain uses TRBV9 and TRBJ2-1; no clear D. Between the trimmed V and J ends, which lost 4 bases and 4 bases, there was a span of 18 bases. The length of the CDR3 is 16 residues. The germline V gene encodes CDR1 SGDLS and CDR2 YYNGEE. The CDR3 loop reads CASSPKILSNYNEQFF. As DNA, the CDR3 is TGTGCCAGCAGCCCAAAGATACTATCGAATTACAATGAGCAGTTCTTC. Full variable domain (missing parts from reference TRBV9 and TRBJ2-1): DSGVTQTPKHLITATGQRVTLRCSPRSGDLSVYWYQQSLDQGLQFLIQYYNGEERAKGNILERFSAQQFPDLHSELNLSSLELGDSALYFCASSPKILSNYNEQFFGPGTRLTVL.

V usage is TRBV5-1 and J usage is TRBJ2-4; the D gene is possibly TRBD1 (5 bases). V shed 0 bases and J shed 5 bases, with 12 bases lying between them. Germline V gene sequence: CDR1 SGHRS, CDR2 YFSETQ. The CDR3 is 15 amino acids. CDR3 coding DNA: TGCGCCAGCAGCTTGGAATCTGGGGCCCAAAACATTCAGTACTTC. Protein sequence: CASSLESGAQNIQYF.

V gene TRBV7-9 combines with J gene TRBJ1-1; a possible D gene is TRBD1 (6 bases). The ends were cut back, 4 bases at V and 1 base at J, with 10 bases in the middle. The length of the CDR3 is 14 residues. The germline V gene encodes CDR1 SEHNR and CDR2 FQNEAQ (reference sequence). CDR3 residues: CASSSSGANTEAFF. DNA of the CDR3: TGTGCCAGCAGCTCCTCAGGGGCGAACACTGAAGCTTTCTTT. The full variable domain, with the rest looked up from reference TRBV7-9 and TRBJ1-1, is DTGVSQNPRHKITKRGQNVTFRCDPISEHNRLYWYRQTLGQGPEFLTYFQNEAQLEKSRLLSDRFSAERPKGSFSTLEIQRTEQGDSAMYLCASSSSGANTEAFFGQGTRLTVV.

The chain is built from TRBV6-1 and TRBJ2-7; D is perhaps TRBD1 (6 bases). CDR1 MNHNS and CDR2 SASEGT come from the germline V gene. The CDR3 sequence is 15 residues long. V was cut by 8 bases and J by 0 bases, with 17 bases left in between. DNA for the CDR3: TGTGCCAGCTCCCTTACCGGGACACCCTCCTACGAGCAGTACTTC. It yields the protein CASSLTGTPSYEQYF.

The chain has TRBV28 and TRBJ1-3; D unresolved. Trimming stripped 8 bases from V and 4 bases from J, with 15 bases between. Germline V gene data show CDR1 as MDHEN and CDR2 as SYDVKM. This CDR3 has 14 residues. The chain's CDR3 is CASSVSHNGNTIYF. In DNA form, the CDR3 reads TGTGCCAGCTCTGTATCGCATAACGGAAACACCATATATTTT.

The rearrangement links TRBV30 to TRBJ1-1; no clear D. The CDR3 has 12 residues. Per germline, CDR1 GTSNPN and CDR2 SVGIG (reference sequence). Trimming removed 2 bases at V and 0 bases at J, with 4 bases between. CDR3 sequence: CAWSRMNTEAFF. The CDR3 DNA sequence: TGTGCCTGGAGTAGGATGAACACTGAAGCTTTCTTT. The whole variable domain, remainder taken from reference TRBV30 and TRBJ1-1, is SQTIHQWPATLVQPVGSPLSLECTVEGTSNPNLYWYRQAAGRGLQLLFYSVGIGQISSEVPQNLSASRPQDRQFILSSKKLLLSDSGFYLCAWSRMNTEAFFGQGTRLTVV.

This sequence joins TRBV2 and TRBJ1-1; TRBD1 matches 9 bases. V shed 2 bases, J shed 7 bases, and the junction held 5 bases outside the gene matches. Germline V gene lookup returns CDR1 SNHLY and CDR2 FYNNEI. The CDR3 loop spans 14 amino acids. CDR3 sequence (DNA): TGTGCCAGCAGTGAATACAGGGGGCAAGATGAAGCTTTCTTT. Protein sequence: CASSEYRGQDEAFF.

The chain is built from TRBV5-1 and TRBJ1-1; tentatively, D is TRBD1 (6 bases). The CDR3 contains 15 residues. Trimming left V 1 base short and J 1 base short, with 11 bases between. The V gene's germline CDR1 is SGHRS and CDR2 YFSETQ. DNA for the CDR3: TGCGCCAGCAGCTTGCGGGGGGCGCAGAACACTGAAGCTTTCTTT. Its translation: CASSLRGAQNTEAFF.

The rearrangement uses TRBV15 and TRBJ2-3; 12 positions agree with TRBD2. The junction had 8 bases not matched to a gene; V was cut back by 5 bases and J by 5 bases. This CDR3 comprises 16 residues. CDR1 and CDR2 from the germline V gene are LNHNV and YYDKDF (reference sequence). CDR3 sequence (DNA): TGTGCCACCAGCGGGCGACTAGCGGGAGCAGAAGATACGCAGTATTTT. Residues: CATSGRLAGAEDTQYF.